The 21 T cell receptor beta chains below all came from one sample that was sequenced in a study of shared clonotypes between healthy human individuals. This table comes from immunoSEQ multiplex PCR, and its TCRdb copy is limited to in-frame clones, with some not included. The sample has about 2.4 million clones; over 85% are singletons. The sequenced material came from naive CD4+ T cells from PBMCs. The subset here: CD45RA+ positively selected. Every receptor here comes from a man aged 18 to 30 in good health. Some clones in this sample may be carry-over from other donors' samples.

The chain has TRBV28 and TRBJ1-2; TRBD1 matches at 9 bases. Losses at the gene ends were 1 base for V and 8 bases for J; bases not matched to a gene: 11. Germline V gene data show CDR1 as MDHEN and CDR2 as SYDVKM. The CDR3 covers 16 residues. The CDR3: CASSLFNPGTGRGYTF. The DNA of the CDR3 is TGTGCCAGCAGTTTATTCAATCCCGGGACAGGGCGAGGCTACACCTTC.

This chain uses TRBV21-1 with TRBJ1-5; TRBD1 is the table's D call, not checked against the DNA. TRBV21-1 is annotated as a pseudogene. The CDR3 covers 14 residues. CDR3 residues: CASSTGLSNQPQHF. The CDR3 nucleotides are TGTGCCAGCAGCACAGGGTTAAGCAATCAGCCCCAGCATTTT.

The CDR3 sequence: CASSPTGVIYGYTF. For the CDR3, the DNA is TGTGCCAGCAGCCCTACAGGGGTGATCTATGGCTACACCTTC. The chain uses TRBV7-8 and TRBJ1-2; 7 bases match TRBD1. The junction had 7 bases not matched to a gene; V was cut back by 5 bases and J by 4 bases. The CDR3 runs to 14 residues. Germline values: CDR1 SGHVS, CDR2 FQNEAQ.

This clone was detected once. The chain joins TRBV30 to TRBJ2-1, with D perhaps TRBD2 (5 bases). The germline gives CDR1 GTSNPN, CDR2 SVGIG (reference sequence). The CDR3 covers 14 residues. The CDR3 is CTCMEAVSYNEQFF. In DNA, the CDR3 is TGTACGTGTATGGAGGCGGTCTCCTACAATGAGCAGTTCTTC.

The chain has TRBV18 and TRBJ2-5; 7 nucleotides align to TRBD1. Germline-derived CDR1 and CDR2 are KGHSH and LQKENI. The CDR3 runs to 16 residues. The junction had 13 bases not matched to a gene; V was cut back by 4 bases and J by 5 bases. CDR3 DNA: TGTGCCAGCTCACGTCGGACAGGATCCTCCGACGAGACCCAGTACTTC. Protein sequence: CASSRRTGSSDETQYF.

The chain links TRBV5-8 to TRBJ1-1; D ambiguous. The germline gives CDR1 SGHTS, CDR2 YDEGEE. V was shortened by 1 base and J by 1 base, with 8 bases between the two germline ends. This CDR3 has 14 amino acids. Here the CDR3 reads CASSLRTGNTEAFF. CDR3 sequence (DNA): TGTGCCAGCAGCTTGAGGACGGGGAACACTGAAGCTTTCTTT.

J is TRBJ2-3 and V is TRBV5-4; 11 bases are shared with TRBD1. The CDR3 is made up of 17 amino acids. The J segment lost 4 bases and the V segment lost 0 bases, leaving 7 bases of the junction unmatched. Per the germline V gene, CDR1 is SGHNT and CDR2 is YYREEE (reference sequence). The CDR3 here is CASSLGGQGVSPDTQYF. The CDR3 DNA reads TGTGCCAGCAGCTTGGGGGGACAGGGGGTATCCCCAGATACGCAGTATTTT. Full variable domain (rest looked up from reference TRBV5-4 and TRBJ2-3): ETGVTQSPTHLIKTRGQQVTLRCSSQSGHNTVSWYQQALGQGPQFIFQYYREEENGRGNFPPRFSGLQFPNYSSELNVNALELDDSALYLCASSLGGQGVSPDTQYFGPGTRLTVL.

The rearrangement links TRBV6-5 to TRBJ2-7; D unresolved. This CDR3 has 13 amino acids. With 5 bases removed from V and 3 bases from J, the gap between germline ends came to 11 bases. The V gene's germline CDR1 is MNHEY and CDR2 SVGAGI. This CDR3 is CASSTDAFYEQYF. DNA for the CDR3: TGTGCCAGCAGTACGGACGCCTTCTACGAGCAGTACTTC.

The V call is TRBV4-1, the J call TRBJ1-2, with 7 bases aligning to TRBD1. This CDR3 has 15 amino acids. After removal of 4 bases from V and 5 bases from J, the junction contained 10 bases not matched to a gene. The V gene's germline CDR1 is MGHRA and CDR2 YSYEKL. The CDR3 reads CASSRLLQGWYGYTF. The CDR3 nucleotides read TGCGCCAGCAGCCGCCTACTACAGGGGTGGTATGGCTACACCTTC.

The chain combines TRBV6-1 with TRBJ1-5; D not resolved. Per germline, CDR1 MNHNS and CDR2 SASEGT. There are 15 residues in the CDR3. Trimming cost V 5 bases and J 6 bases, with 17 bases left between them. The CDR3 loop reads CASSPTWGGVQPQHF. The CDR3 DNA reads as TGTGCCAGCAGTCCGACATGGGGTGGTGTTCAGCCCCAGCATTTT.

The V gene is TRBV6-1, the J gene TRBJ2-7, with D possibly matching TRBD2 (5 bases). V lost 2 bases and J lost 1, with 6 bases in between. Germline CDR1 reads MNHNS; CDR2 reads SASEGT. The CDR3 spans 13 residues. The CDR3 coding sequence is TGTGCCAGCAGTGAACGGGAATCCTACGAGCAGTACTTC. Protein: CASSERESYEQYF.

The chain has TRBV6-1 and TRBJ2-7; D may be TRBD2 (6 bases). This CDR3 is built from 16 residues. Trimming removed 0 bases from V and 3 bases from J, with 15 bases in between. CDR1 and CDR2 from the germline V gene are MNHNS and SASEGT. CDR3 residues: CASSEAGGNHFYEQYF. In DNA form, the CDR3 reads TGTGCCAGCAGTGAAGCGGGCGGGAACCACTTCTACGAGCAGTACTTC.

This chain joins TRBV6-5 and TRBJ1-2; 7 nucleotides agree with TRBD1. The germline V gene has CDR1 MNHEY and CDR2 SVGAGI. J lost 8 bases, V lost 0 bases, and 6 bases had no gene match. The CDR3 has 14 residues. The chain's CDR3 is CASSYSHTGEGYTF. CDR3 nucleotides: TGTGCCAGCAGTTACTCACATACAGGGGAGGGCTACACCTTC.

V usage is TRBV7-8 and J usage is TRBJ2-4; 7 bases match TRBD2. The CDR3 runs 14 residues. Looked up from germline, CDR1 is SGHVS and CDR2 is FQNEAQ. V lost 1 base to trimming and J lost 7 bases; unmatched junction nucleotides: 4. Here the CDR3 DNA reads TGTGCCAGCAGCTTAGGGCTAGCGGTGAACATTCAGTACTTC. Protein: CASSLGLAVNIQYF.

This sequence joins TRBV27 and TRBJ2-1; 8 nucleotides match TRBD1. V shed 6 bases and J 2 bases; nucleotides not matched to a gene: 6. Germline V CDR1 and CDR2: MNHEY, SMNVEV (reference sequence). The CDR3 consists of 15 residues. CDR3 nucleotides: TGTGCCAGCAGCATTGGACAGGGCCCCTACAATGAGCAGTTCTTC. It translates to CASSIGQGPYNEQFF.

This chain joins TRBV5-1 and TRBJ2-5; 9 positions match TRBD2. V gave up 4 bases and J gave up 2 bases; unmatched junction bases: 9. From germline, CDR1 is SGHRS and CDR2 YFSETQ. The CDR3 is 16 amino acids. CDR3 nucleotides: TGCGCCAGCAGCCCCTCGGCGGGAGGGTGGCAAGAGACCCAGTACTTC. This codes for CASSPSAGGWQETQYF.

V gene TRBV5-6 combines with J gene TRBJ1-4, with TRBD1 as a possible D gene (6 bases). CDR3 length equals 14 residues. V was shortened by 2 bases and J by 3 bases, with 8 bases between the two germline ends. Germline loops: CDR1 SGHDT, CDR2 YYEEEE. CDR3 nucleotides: TGTGCCAGCAGCTTTGGACAGTCTAATGAAAAACTGTTTTTT. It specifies CASSFGQSNEKLFF.

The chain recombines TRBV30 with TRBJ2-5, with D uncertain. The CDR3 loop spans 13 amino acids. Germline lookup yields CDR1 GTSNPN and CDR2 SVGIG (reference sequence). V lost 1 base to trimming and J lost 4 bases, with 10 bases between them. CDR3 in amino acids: CAWSARFRETQYF. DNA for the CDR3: TGTGCCTGGAGTGCCAGGTTCCGAGAGACCCAGTACTTC.

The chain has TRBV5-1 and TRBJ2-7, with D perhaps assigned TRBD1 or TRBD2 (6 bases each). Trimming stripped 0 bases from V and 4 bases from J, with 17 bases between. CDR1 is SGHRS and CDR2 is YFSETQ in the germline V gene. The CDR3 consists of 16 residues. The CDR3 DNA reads TGCGCCAGCAGCTTGGCCGGGGGCACGGGGGATTACGAGCAGTACTTC. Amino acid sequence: CASSLAGGTGDYEQYF.

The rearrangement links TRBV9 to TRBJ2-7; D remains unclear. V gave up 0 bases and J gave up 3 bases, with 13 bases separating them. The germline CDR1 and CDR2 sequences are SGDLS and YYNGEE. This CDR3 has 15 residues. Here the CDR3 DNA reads TGTGCCAGCAGCGTAGCGGCTGTATCAGACTACGAGCAGTACTTC. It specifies CASSVAAVSDYEQYF. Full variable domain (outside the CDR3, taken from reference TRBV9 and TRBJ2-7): DSGVTQTPKHLITATGQRVTLRCSPRSGDLSVYWYQQSLDQGLQFLIQYYNGEERAKGNILERFSAQQFPDLHSELNLSSLELGDSALYFCASSVAAVSDYEQYFGPGTRLTVT.

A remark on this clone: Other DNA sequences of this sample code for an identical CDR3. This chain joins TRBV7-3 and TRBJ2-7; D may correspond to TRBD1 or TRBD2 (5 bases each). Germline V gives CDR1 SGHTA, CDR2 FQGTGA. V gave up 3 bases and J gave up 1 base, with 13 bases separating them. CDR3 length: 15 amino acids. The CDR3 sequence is CASSLAGTASYEQYF. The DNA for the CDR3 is TGTGCCAGCAGCTTGGCAGGGACGGCATCCTACGAGCAGTACTTC.